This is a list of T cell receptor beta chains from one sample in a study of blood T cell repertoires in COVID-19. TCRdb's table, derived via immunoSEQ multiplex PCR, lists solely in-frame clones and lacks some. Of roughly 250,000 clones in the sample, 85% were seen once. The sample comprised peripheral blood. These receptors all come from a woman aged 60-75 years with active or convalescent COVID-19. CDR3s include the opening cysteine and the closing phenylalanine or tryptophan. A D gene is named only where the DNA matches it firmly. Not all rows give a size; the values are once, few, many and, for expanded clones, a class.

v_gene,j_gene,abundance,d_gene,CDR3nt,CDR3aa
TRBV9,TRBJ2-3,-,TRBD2,TGTGCCAGCAGCGCCATCCCTACCACTAGCGGGAGGGCCGAGGGGCTCGATACGCAGTATTTT,CASSAIPTTSGRAEGLDTQYF
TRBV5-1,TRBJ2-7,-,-,TGCGCCAGCAGCTTAACTACAGGTACCTACGAGCAGTACTTC,CASSLTTGTYEQYF
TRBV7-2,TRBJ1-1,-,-,TGTGCCAGCAGCTTTGGGCAGGGCGTTAACACTGAAGCTTTCTTT,CASSFGQGVNTEAFF
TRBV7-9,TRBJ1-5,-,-,TGTGCCAGCAGCTTAGAGTATGGGGACTATAGCAATCAGCCCCAGCATTTT,CASSLEYGDYSNQPQHF
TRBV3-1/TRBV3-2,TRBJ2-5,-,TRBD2,TGTGCCAGCAGACCTCCGGGACTAGCGGGAGACTACCAAGAGACCCAGTACTTC,CASRPPGLAGDYQETQYF
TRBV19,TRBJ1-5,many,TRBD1,TGTGCCAGTAGATTGGGAGAGGGACAGGGAAGAGGTCAGCCCCAGCATTTT,CASRLGEGQGRGQPQHF
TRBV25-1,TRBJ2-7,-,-,TGTGCCAGCAGCGGTCTTGGTTCCTACGAGCAGTACTTC,CASSGLGSYEQYF
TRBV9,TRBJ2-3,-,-,TGTGCCAGCAGCCCCGCTGAGGATACGCAGTATTTT,CASSPAEDTQYF
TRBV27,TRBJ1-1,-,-,TGTGCCAGCAGTTCCTACCCTGGGGGGGGCACTGAAGCTTTCTTT,CASSSYPGGGTEAFF
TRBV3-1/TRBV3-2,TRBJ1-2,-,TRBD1,TGTGCCAGCAGCCGAAACCCGGGGTCGGGACAGGGAATTTATGGCTACACCTTC,CASSRNPGSGQGIYGYTF
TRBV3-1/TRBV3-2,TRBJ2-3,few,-,TGTGCCAGCAGCCAAGTACGGGTCGGCGGGGCAGATACGCAGTATTTT,CASSQVRVGGADTQYF
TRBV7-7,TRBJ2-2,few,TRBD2,TGTGCTAGCAGCTTATCCAGCGGGGCGGCCGGGGAGCTGTTTTTT,CASSLSSGAAGELFF
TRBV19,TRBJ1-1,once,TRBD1,TGTGCCAGTAGTATCCAAGACAGGGGAGGAACTGAAGCTTTCTTT,CASSIQDRGGTEAFF
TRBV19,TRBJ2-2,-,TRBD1,TGTGCCAGTCGTTCGGACAGGTTCGGGGAGCTGTTTTTT,CASRSDRFGELFF
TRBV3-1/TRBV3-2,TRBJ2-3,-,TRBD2,TGTGCCAGCAGCCCCCTAGCGGGAGTGGAACCAGATACGCAGTATTTT,CASSPLAGVEPDTQYF
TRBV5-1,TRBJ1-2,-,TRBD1,TGCGCCAGCAGCTTGGGAGGGGGCTCGGACTATGGCTACACCTTC,CASSLGGGSDYGYTF
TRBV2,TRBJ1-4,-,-,TGTGCCACAAGGGGCAGGGGAGATGAAAAACTGTTTTTT,CATRGRGDEKLFF
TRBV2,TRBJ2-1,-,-,TGTGCCAGCAGTCCTGACGGGGGACCCACTAGCAATGAGCAGTTCTTC,CASSPDGGPTSNEQFF
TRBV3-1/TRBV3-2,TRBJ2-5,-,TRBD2,TGTGCCAGCAGCGGCGGGAATGGACTAGCGGAGACCCAGTACTTC,CASSGGNGLAETQYF
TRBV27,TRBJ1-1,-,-,TGTGCCAGCAGTTTATCCCCCAGGGGCGGGTCCGAAGCTTTCTTT,CASSLSPRGGSEAFF